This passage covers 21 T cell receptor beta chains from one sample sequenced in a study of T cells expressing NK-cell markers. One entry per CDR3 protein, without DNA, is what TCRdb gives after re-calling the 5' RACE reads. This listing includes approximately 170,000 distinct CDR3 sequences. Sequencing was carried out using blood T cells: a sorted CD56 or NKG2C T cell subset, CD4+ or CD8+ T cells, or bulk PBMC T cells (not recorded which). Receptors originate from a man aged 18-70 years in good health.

CDR3 region: CASSYSRDRDSNYGYTF. The chain employs TRBV6-2 or TRBV6-3 and TRBJ1-2; TCRdb outputs TRBD1, but without DNA this stays unchecked. This CDR3 is built from 17 residues. From germline, CDR1 is MNHEY and CDR2 SVGEGT.

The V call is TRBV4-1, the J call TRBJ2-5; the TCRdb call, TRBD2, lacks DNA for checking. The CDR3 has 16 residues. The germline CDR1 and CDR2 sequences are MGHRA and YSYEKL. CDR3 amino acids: CASSQVGGEGQETQYF.

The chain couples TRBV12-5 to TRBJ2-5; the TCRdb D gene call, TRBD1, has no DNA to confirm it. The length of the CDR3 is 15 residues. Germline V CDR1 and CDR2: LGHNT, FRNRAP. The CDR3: CASGSLRENQETQYF.

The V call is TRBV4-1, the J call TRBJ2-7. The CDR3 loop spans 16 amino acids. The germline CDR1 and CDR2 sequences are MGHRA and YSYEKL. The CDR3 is CASSQPSLARSDEQYF.

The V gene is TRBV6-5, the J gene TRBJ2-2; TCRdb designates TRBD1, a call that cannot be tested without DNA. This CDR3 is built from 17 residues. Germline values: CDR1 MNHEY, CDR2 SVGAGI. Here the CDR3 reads CASSYNEGSAGVGELFF.

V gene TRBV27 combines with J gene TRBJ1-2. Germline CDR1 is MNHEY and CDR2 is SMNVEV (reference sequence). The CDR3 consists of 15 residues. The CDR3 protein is CASSLSSQWSYGYTF.

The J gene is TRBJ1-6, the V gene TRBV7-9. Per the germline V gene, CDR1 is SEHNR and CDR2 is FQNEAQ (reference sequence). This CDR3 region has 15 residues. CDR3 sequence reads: CASSLDVEDNSPLHF.

The CDR3 protein is CSARDPSGGYGEQYF. The gene calls are TRBV20-1 and TRBJ2-7; TCRdb reports TRBD2, a call that lacks DNA to check it against. The CDR3 extends over 15 amino acids. The germline CDR1 and CDR2 sequences are DFQATT and SNEGSKA (reference sequence).

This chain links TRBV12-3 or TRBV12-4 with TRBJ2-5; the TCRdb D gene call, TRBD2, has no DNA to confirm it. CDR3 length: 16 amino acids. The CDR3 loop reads CASSLPGTSGRGSQYF.

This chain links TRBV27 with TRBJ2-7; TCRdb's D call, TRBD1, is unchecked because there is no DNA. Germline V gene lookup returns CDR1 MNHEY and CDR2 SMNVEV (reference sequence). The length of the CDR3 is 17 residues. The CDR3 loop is CASSFSSGTGKSYEQYF.

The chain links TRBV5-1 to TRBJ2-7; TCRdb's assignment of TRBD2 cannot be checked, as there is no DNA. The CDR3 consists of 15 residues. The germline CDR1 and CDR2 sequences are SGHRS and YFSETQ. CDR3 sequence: CASSPDDQRGYEQYF.

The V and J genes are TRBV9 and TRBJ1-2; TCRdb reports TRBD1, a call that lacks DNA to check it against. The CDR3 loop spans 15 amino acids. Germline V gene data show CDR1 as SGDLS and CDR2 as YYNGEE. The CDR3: CASSALPGELYGYTF.

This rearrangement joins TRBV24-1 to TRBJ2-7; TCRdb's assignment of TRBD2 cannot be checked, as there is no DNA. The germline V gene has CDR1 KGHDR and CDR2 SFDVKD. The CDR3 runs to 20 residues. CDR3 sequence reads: CATSDFYGGDSGGPTYEQYF.

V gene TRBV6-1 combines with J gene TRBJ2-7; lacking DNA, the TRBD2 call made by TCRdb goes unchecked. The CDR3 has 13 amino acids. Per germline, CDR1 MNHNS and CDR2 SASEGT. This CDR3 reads CASSQGLSYEQYF.

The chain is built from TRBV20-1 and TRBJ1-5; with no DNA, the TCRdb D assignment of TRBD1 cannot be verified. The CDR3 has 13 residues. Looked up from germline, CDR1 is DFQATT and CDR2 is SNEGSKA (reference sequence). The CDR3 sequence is CSASDSLNQPQHF.

CDR3 in amino acids: CASSPGTGEGDYETQYF. V is TRBV12-3 or TRBV12-4 and J is TRBJ2-3; TCRdb returns TRBD1, unconfirmable since there is no DNA. This CDR3 comprises 17 residues.

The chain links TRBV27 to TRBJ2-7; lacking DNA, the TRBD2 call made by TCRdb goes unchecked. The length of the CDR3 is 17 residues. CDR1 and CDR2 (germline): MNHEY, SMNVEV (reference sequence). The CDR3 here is CASSFRTSGGLSYEQYF.

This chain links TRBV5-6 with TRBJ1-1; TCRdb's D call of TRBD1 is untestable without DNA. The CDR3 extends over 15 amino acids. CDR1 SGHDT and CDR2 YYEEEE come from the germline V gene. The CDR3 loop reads CASSITTGGYTEAFF.

CDR3 in amino acids: CSAFPRTSGGNSNEQFF. The chain is built from TRBV20-1 and TRBJ2-1; TCRdb indicates TRBD2, and absent DNA this call remains unverified. Germline loops: CDR1 DFQATT, CDR2 SNEGSKA (reference sequence). This CDR3 is 17 amino acids long.

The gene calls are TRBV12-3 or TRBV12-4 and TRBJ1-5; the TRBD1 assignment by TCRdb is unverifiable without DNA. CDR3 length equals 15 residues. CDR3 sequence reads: CASSLTGNANQPQHF.

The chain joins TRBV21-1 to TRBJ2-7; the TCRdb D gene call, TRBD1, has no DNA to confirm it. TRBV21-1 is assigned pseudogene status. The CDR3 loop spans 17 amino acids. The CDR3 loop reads CASSKARWTGLKYEQYF.